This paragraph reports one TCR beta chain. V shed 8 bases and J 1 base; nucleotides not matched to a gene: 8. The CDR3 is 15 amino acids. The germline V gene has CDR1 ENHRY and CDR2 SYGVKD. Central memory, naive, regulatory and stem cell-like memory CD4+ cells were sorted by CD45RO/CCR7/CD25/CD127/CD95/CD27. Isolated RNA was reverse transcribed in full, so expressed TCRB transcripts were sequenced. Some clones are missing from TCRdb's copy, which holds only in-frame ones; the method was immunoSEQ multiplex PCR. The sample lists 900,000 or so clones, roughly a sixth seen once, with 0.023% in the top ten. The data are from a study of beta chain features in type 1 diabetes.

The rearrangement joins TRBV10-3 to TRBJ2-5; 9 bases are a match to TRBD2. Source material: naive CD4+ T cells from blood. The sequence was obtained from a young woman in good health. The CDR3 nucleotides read TGTGCCATCGCTTCGCGGGGGGGGAGCCAAGAGACCCAGTACTTC. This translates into CAIASRGGSQETQYF.